The rows below give T cell receptor beta chains drawn from one sample of a study of blood T cells in healthy people across ages. TCRdb processed the 5' RACE reads anew with MiXCR; each CDR3 protein has one entry. Here the sample spans 450,000 to 700,000 distinct CDR3 sequences, 27% being singletons. Sequencing was performed on blood. The receptors derive from a woman in her seventies in good health. Each CDR3 is given with its conserved first and last residue. A D gene is named only where the DNA matches it firmly. Size is stated for part of the rows, as once, few or many counts, or as a class when the clone is expanded.

CDR3 DNA: TGCAGTGCTAGAGCCACTTCTAGAGACAATGAGCAGTTCTTC
CDR3 protein: CSARATSRDNEQFF
J gene: TRBJ2-1
clone size: NA
V gene: TRBV20-1
D gene: NA

CDR3 DNA: TGTGCCGTCAGACTAGCGGGGACATACAATGAGCAGTTCTTC
CDR3 protein: CAVRLAGTYNEQFF
J gene: TRBJ2-1
clone size: few
V gene: TRBV2
D gene: TRBD2

CDR3 DNA: TGTGCCAGCAGTCAAGGACCGCAGACCCTTTCTGAGCAGTTCTTC
CDR3 protein: CASSQGPQTLSEQFF
J gene: TRBJ2-1
clone size: few
V gene: TRBV27
D gene: NA

CDR3 DNA: TGTGCCAGCAGAACCGGGACTAGCGGGACCTACGAGCAGTACTTC
CDR3 protein: CASRTGTSGTYEQYF
J gene: TRBJ2-7
clone size: NA
V gene: TRBV12-3/TRBV12-4
D gene: TRBD2

CDR3 DNA: TGTGCCACCAGTGCCATTGGACTAGCATCTAATGAGCAGTTCTTC
CDR3 protein: CATSAIGLASNEQFF
J gene: TRBJ2-1
clone size: NA
V gene: TRBV24-1
D gene: TRBD2

CDR3 DNA: TGTGCCAGCAGCCCGGATGGGGGTTCCCACAATGAGCAGTTCTTC
CDR3 protein: CASSPDGGSHNEQFF
J gene: TRBJ2-1
clone size: NA
V gene: TRBV9
D gene: NA

CDR3 DNA: TGCGCCAGCAGCTCGCAGGGGGCTAATGAAAAACTGTTTTTT
CDR3 protein: CASSSQGANEKLFF
J gene: TRBJ1-4
clone size: many
V gene: TRBV5-1
D gene: TRBD1

CDR3 DNA: TGTGCCAGCAGTCCTTGGGGGGGAGCCAAAAACATTCAGTACTTC
CDR3 protein: CASSPWGGAKNIQYF
J gene: TRBJ2-4
clone size: NA
V gene: TRBV6-5
D gene: TRBD2

CDR3 DNA: TGTGCCAGCAGCCCCCTCGGGCAGACTAACTATGGCTACACCTTC
CDR3 protein: CASSPLGQTNYGYTF
J gene: TRBJ1-2
clone size: NA
V gene: TRBV11-2
D gene: NA

CDR3 DNA: TGTGCCAGCAGCCAACTGGCACGGATGAACACTGAAGCTTTCTTT
CDR3 protein: CASSQLARMNTEAFF
J gene: TRBJ1-1
clone size: NA
V gene: TRBV3-1
D gene: NA

CDR3 DNA: TGTGCCAGCCTTCGCCCTAGCGGGGGGTACAATGAGCAGTTCTTC
CDR3 protein: CASLRPSGGYNEQFF
J gene: TRBJ2-1
clone size: NA
V gene: TRBV12-3/TRBV12-4
D gene: TRBD2

CDR3 DNA: TGCAGTGCTAGAGGGGGTTTAGCGGGGGTGTACAATGAGCAGTTCTTC
CDR3 protein: CSARGGLAGVYNEQFF
J gene: TRBJ2-1
clone size: few
V gene: TRBV20-1
D gene: TRBD2

CDR3 DNA: TGTGCCAGCAGCGTTGCGGGGGGGTCGGAGACCCAGTACTTC
CDR3 protein: CASSVAGGSETQYF
J gene: TRBJ2-5
clone size: few
V gene: TRBV9
D gene: TRBD2

CDR3 DNA: TGTGCCAGCAGCTTAAGGAGAAATTCACCCCTCCACTTT
CDR3 protein: CASSLRRNSPLHF
J gene: TRBJ1-6
clone size: NA
V gene: TRBV7-2
D gene: NA

CDR3 DNA: TGTGCCAGCAGACGACAGCTACAGCTTAACTATGGCTACACCTTC
CDR3 protein: CASRRQLQLNYGYTF
J gene: TRBJ1-2
clone size: few
V gene: TRBV27
D gene: NA

CDR3 DNA: TGCGCCAGCAGCCCGTCCGGGACGGACCCCTACGAGCAGTACTTC
CDR3 protein: CASSPSGTDPYEQYF
J gene: TRBJ2-7
clone size: NA
V gene: TRBV5-1
D gene: NA

CDR3 DNA: TGTGCCAGCACCTTATCTTCGGACACTGAAGCTTTCTTT
CDR3 protein: CASTLSSDTEAFF
J gene: TRBJ1-1
clone size: NA
V gene: TRBV3-1
D gene: NA

CDR3 DNA: TGTGCCAGCAGTTTGCGACTGATCAAGTATGGCTACACCTTC
CDR3 protein: CASSLRLIKYGYTF
J gene: TRBJ1-2
clone size: few
V gene: TRBV6-2/TRBV6-3
D gene: NA

CDR3 DNA: TGTGCCAGCAGCTCGTTTCAGGGGTTGGGACAGCCCCAGCATTTT
CDR3 protein: CASSSFQGLGQPQHF
J gene: TRBJ1-5
clone size: few
V gene: TRBV7-8
D gene: NA

CDR3 DNA: TGTACCAGCAGTTTGGAGACCCAGTACTTC
CDR3 protein: CTSSLETQYF
J gene: TRBJ2-5
clone size: few
V gene: TRBV28
D gene: NA

CDR3 DNA: TGTGCCAGCAGCTATACACAGGGTTGGAATGAAAAACTGTTTTTT
CDR3 protein: CASSYTQGWNEKLFF
J gene: TRBJ1-4
clone size: NA
V gene: TRBV7-2
D gene: NA

CDR3 DNA: TGTGCCAGCGGCGACGCTCGGGTGATGTTCTTC
CDR3 protein: CASGDARVMFF
J gene: TRBJ2-1
clone size: NA
V gene: TRBV6-2/TRBV6-3
D gene: NA

CDR3 DNA: TGCAGCGCCGCCCGGAATGAGCAGTTCTTC
CDR3 protein: CSAARNEQFF
J gene: TRBJ2-1
clone size: few
V gene: TRBV29-1
D gene: NA

CDR3 DNA: TGCGCCAGCAGCTTCGGGACAGCCGGAAACACCATATACTTT
CDR3 protein: CASSFGTAGNTIYF
J gene: TRBJ1-3
clone size: many
V gene: TRBV5-1
D gene: TRBD1

CDR3 DNA: TGCGCCAGCAGCCAAGCCCCACCCAGGTTTGGCCCCAATGAGCAGTTCTTC
CDR3 protein: CASSQAPPRFGPNEQFF
J gene: TRBJ2-1
clone size: few
V gene: TRBV4-3
D gene: NA

CDR3 DNA: TGTGCCAGCAGTTATCTAGGGCGCCCCCAAGAGACCCAGTACTTC
CDR3 protein: CASSYLGRPQETQYF
J gene: TRBJ2-5
clone size: NA
V gene: TRBV27
D gene: NA